What follows is one T cell receptor (beta chain) and its context. The sample comes from a study of blood T cell repertoires in COVID-19. On the study more broadly: Samples of COVID-19 (acute and convalescent) were obtained from the United States, Italy and Spain.

In the source study's methods: Nucleated cell counts were estimated from reference gene primer amplification. Some clones are missing from TCRdb's copy, which holds only in-frame ones; the method was immunoSEQ multiplex PCR. V and J calls and clone size follow that table, whereas D and trimming were derived from the DNA. The repertoire holds around 460,000 clones, with about 90% as singletons. V lost 2 bases to trimming and J lost 10 bases, with 14 bases between them. CDR3 length equals 14 residues. Looked up from germline, CDR1 is KGHDR and CDR2 is SFDVKD. Material: peripheral blood. The chain links TRBV24-1 to TRBJ2-1, with D perhaps matching TRBD2 (6 bases). This TCR derives from a man between 18 and 29 years old with COVID-19, enrolled during active disease. The CDR3 coding sequence is TGTGCCACCAGTGATTCGGCAGGAGCGGGCGAGCAGTTCTTC. It specifies CATSDSAGAGEQFF.